The entry below gives a single TCR beta chain sequence along with its context. Germline V gene sequence: CDR1 MNHNS, CDR2 SASEGT. With 6 bases removed from V and 9 bases from J, the gap between germline ends came to 15 bases. The CDR3 covers 14 residues. Cells sorted as Tregs were CD4+, CD25+ and CD127-/low. Semi-nested PCR with Nested Universal Primer A followed constant-region reverse priming of full-length variable regions. TCRdb itself ran the 5' RACE reads through MiXCR, one entry per CDR3 protein. The table lists 52,000 or so distinct CDR3 sequences, around 20% of them singletons. Sequencing was done on a sample of tumor-infiltrating Tregs sorted from the breast tumor. The chain carries TRBV6-1 and TRBJ1-6; D not certain. The TCR sequence derives from a female donor with breast cancer. In DNA, the CDR3 is TGTGCCAGCAGCTCGGGTGGAGACTCTTCACCCCTCCACTTT. It is translated as CASSSGGDSSPLHF.